One and the same sample provided the 25 T cell receptor beta chains below, sequenced in a study of T cells in women clearing cervical HPV infection. Data came from immunoSEQ multiplex PCR; TCRdb stores just in-frame clones and leaves some out. This specimen shows 30,000 or so clones; the ten leading clones hold 3.5% to 4.5%. Specimen: blood buffy coat. The receptors were gathered from a woman aged 18 to 69 with a cervical HPV16 infection that either progressed to CIN3+ or cleared (not recorded which).

To note about this clone: The read is 3 residues too short to cover the CDR3 end, so that end is filled in from the germline J gene. This chain connects TRBV5-1 to TRBJ2-7, with D perhaps matching TRBD2 (6 bases). The germline V and J ends were trimmed by 4 bases and 0 bases, with 11 bases remaining between them. The CDR3 has 14 residues. Germline V CDR1 and CDR2: SGHRS, YFSETQ. This chain's CDR3 is CASSGETSSYEQYF. The DNA read from the CDR3 is TGCGCCAGCAGCGGGGAGACTAGCTCCTACGAG. Full variable domain (rest looked up from reference TRBV5-1 and TRBJ2-7): KAGVTQTPRYLIKTRGQQVTLSCSPISGHRSVSWYQQTPGQGLQFLFEYFSETQRNKGNFPGRFSGRQFSNSRSEMNVSTLELGDSALYLCASSGETSSYEQYFGPGTRLTVT.

On this clone itself: The read ends 3 residues early relative to the CDR3; the germline J gene fills the gap. The V gene is TRBV2, the J gene TRBJ1-4, with TRBD1 identical over 9 bases. CDR3 size: 15 residues. V dropped 7 bases and J dropped 7; count of bases not matched to a gene: 10. Germline CDR1 reads SNHLY; CDR2 reads FYNNEI. The sequenced CDR3 bases are TGTGCCAGCAACCGACAGGGACAGGGCTCTGAAAAA. This translates into CASNRQGQGSEK. The whole CDR3 reads CASNRQGQGSEKLFF.

This CDR3 is CASRTPGQSSYNSPLFF. Incomplete CDR3 DNA: TGTGCCAGCAGAACCCCGGGACAGAGCTCCTATAATTCACCG. V usage is TRBV6-2 or TRBV6-3 and J usage is TRBJ2-2; 7 nucleotides align to TRBD1. The CDR3 end is not reached by the read, which stops 3 residues before it; the germline J gene fills it in. The CDR3 sequence is 17 residues long. The germline CDR1 and CDR2 sequences are MNHEY and SVGEGT.

Comments on this clone: The CDR3 end falls 3 residues outside the read, so it is completed with the germline J gene. The rearrangement joins TRBV19 to TRBJ2-4; weak D call: TRBD1 (8 bases). This CDR3 region has 16 residues. Germline V gene lookup returns CDR1 LNHDA and CDR2 SQIVND (reference sequence). The sequenced CDR3 bases are TGTGCCAGTAGTATGGGGGGGACAGGCCGTCCTTATGGT. It is translated as CASSMGGTGRPYG. The whole CDR3 reads CASSMGGTGRPYGQYF. Using reference TRBV19 and TRBJ2-4 for the parts outside the CDR3, the full variable domain is DGGITQSPKYLFRKEGQNVTLSCEQNLNHDAMYWYRQDPGQGLRLIYYSQIVNDFQKGDIAEGYSVSREKKESFPLTVTSAQKNPTAFYLCASSMGGTGRPYGQYFGAGTRLSVL.

The CDR3 bases that were read are TGTGCCAGCACTACTTACAGGCGACAAGGCTATGGC. Its protein is CASTTYRRQGYG. The full-length CDR3 reads as CASTTYRRQGYGYTF. The J gene is TRBJ1-2, the V gene TRBV2; D is possibly TRBD1 (5 bases). Sequencing ends 3 residues short of the CDR3 end; the germline J gene provides the rest. The V gene's germline CDR1 is SNHLY and CDR2 FYNNEI. Trimming left V 7 bases short and J 4 bases short, with 19 bases between. This CDR3 region has 15 residues. Combining the CDR3 with reference TRBV2 and TRBJ1-2 gives the whole variable domain EPEVTQTPSHQVTQMGQEVILRCVPISNHLYFYWYRQILGQKVEFLVSFYNNEISEKSEIFDDQFSVERPDGSNFTLKIRSTKLEDSAMYFCASTTYRRQGYGYTFGSGTRLTVV.

On this clone itself: The read halts 3 residues ahead of the CDR3 end, with the missing end drawn from the germline J gene. The rearrangement joins TRBV7-9 to TRBJ1-4, with D unresolved. Per germline, CDR1 SEHNR and CDR2 FQNEAQ (reference sequence). This CDR3 has 15 amino acids. Trimming took 5 bases from V and 5 from J, leaving 15 bases between them. The sequenced CDR3 bases are TGTGCCAGCAGCGATACCGGGTCACACAATGAAAAA. Protein product: CASSDTGSHNEK. The full-length CDR3 reads as CASSDTGSHNEKLFF.

Comment on this clone: Sequencing ends 3 residues short of the CDR3 end; the germline J gene provides the rest. This rearrangement joins TRBV20-1 to TRBJ2-1; 7 bases agree with TRBD1. CDR3 length: 12 amino acids. Per germline, CDR1 DFQATT and CDR2 SNEGSKA (reference sequence). J lost 4 bases, V lost 6 bases, and 3 bases had no gene match. This CDR3 is CSAGGAYNEQFF. CDR3 bases read: TGCAGTGCAGGGGGCGCATACAATGAG.

Remarks on this clone: The CDR3 extends 3 residues past the end of the read, so its final part is completed from the germline J gene. V usage is TRBV5-5 and J usage is TRBJ1-5; the match to TRBD1 covers 7 bases. Germline assignment: CDR1 SGHKS and CDR2 YYEKEE (reference sequence). The CDR3 has 15 residues. With V trimmed by 1 base and J by 3 bases, 4 bases remained unmatched. The covered CDR3 bases are TGTGCCAGCAGCTTGCATGGACAGGACAATCAGCCC. Amino acid sequence: CASSLHGQDNQP. The entire CDR3 sequence reads CASSLHGQDNQPQHF.

As for this clone: The CDR3 extends 3 residues past the end of the read, so its final part is completed from the germline J gene. The rearrangement links TRBV5-4 to TRBJ1-1, with no clear D. Trimming left V 0 bases short and J 1 base short, with 4 bases between. Germline CDR1 SGHNT, CDR2 YYREEE (reference sequence). This CDR3 has 13 residues. The CDR3 loop reads CASSLEANTEAFF. CDR3 DNA (partial): TGTGCCAGCAGCTTGGAGGCGAACACTGAA. The whole variable domain, remainder taken from reference TRBV5-4 and TRBJ1-1, is ETGVTQSPTHLIKTRGQQVTLRCSSQSGHNTVSWYQQALGQGPQFIFQYYREEENGRGNFPPRFSGLQFPNYSSELNVNALELDDSALYLCASSLEANTEAFFGQGTRLTVV.

On this clone: The read comes to an end 3 residues before the CDR3 does, leaving the germline J gene to fill in the end. The V gene is TRBV19, the J gene TRBJ1-2, with D uncertain. The CDR3 runs 14 residues. Germline V gene data show CDR1 as LNHDA and CDR2 as SQIVND (reference sequence). The DNA read from the CDR3 is TGTGCCAGTAGACGTGGCTCTAGCTACAATGAC. Amino acids: CASRRGSSYND. The whole CDR3 region reads CASRRGSSYNDYTF.

Comment on this clone: The CDR3 goes on 3 residues after the read ends, and that part is filled in from the germline J gene. The V gene is TRBV2, the J gene TRBJ2-3; 13 bases match TRBD2. The junction had 5 bases not matched to a gene; V was cut back by 5 bases and J by 6 bases. The CDR3 is made up of 15 amino acids. Germline values: CDR1 SNHLY, CDR2 FYNNEI. CDR3 DNA, as far as it was read: TGTGCCAGCAGTCGACTAGCGGGAGGTCGGGATACG. Protein: CASSRLAGGRDT. The whole CDR3 protein is CASSRLAGGRDTQYF.

About this clone itself: With the read ending 3 residues before the CDR3 end, the germline J gene is used to fill in that end. J is TRBJ2-1 and V is TRBV19, with 8 bases lining up with TRBD2. Germline loops: CDR1 LNHDA, CDR2 SQIVND (reference sequence). V lost 1 base and J lost 2; bases outside the gene matches: 4. The CDR3 covers 16 residues. Partial CDR3 DNA: TGTGCCAGTAGTATAGTCCCTAGCGGGCCCTACAATGAG. The encoded protein is CASSIVPSGPYNE. The entire CDR3 sequence reads CASSIVPSGPYNEQFF.

Comments on this clone: The missing CDR3 end, 3 residues past where the read stops, is filled in from the germline J gene. The V gene is TRBV19, the J gene TRBJ2-7, with D maybe TRBD2 (6 bases). The V gene's germline CDR1 is LNHDA and CDR2 SQIVND (reference sequence). V was cut by 7 bases and J by 1 base, with 14 bases left in between. The length of the CDR3 is 14 residues. The sequenced part of the CDR3 DNA is TGTGCCAGTACCCCCGGGCGGGGATCCTACGAG. It yields the protein CASTPGRGSYE. The complete CDR3 reads CASTPGRGSYEQYF.

A word on this clone: The read ends 3 residues shy of where the CDR3 ends; the end is completed using the germline J gene. The chain is built from TRBV18 and TRBJ1-2, with 7 bases aligning to TRBD1. Germline-derived CDR1 and CDR2 are KGHSH and LQKENI. The CDR3 spans 13 residues. V lost 4 bases and J lost 5; bases outside the gene matches: 4. CDR3 protein: CASSQDREYGYTF. The covered CDR3 bases are TGTGCCAGCTCACAAGACAGGGAATATGGC.

As regards this clone: The read halts 3 residues ahead of the CDR3 end, with the missing end drawn from the germline J gene. The rearrangement joins TRBV7-6 to TRBJ2-5, with 12 bases lining up with TRBD2. Losses at the gene ends were 4 bases for V and 4 bases for J; bases not matched to a gene: 4. There are 15 residues in the CDR3. Per germline, CDR1 SGHVS and CDR2 FNYEAQ. CDR3 DNA (partial): TGTGCCAGCAGCTCTAGCGGGAGGGGAAGAGAGACC. Translation gives CASSSSGRGRET. In full, the CDR3 is CASSSSGRGRETQYF.

A remark on this clone: The read ends 3 residues before the CDR3 terminus; that terminus is restored from the germline J gene. This chain links TRBV29-1 with TRBJ2-3, with D unresolved. The CDR3 runs to 10 residues. The germline CDR1 and CDR2 sequences are SQVTM and ANQGSEA. The V and J ends lost 8 bases and 2 bases respectively, with 5 bases between them. CDR3 sequence reads: CSSYTDTQYF. Partial CDR3 DNA: TGCAGCAGCTACACAGATACG.

Details on this clone: The read ends 3 residues early relative to the CDR3; the germline J gene fills the gap. V gene TRBV18 combines with J gene TRBJ1-2; TRBD1 might be the D (6 bases). The CDR3 contains 13 residues. Germline CDR1 is KGHSH and CDR2 is LQKENI. V was clipped by 5 bases and J by 3 bases, with 10 bases between them. This CDR3 reads CASSTTGHYGYTF. Partial CDR3 DNA: TGTGCCAGCTCAACAACAGGGCACTATGGC.

Note on this clone: The CDR3 end is not reached by the read, which stops 3 residues before it; the germline J gene fills it in. V usage is TRBV20-1 and J usage is TRBJ2-7; 9 nucleotides agree with TRBD2. Germline CDR1 reads DFQATT; CDR2 reads SNEGSKA (reference sequence). The CDR3 contains 14 residues. With 2 bases clipped from V and 3 bases from J, the junction kept 5 bases outside the gene matches. The DNA read from the CDR3 is TGCAGTGCTAGACTAGCGGGACTTGACTACGAG. This translates into CSARLAGLDYE. In full, the CDR3 reads CSARLAGLDYEQYF.

As concerns this clone: Read data end 3 residues before the CDR3 end; the end is taken from the germline J gene. The V gene is TRBV7-3, the J gene TRBJ1-2, with 7 bases identical to TRBD1. Looked up from germline, CDR1 is SGHTA and CDR2 is FQGTGA. The CDR3 has 13 amino acids. The ends lost 4 bases at V and 5 bases at J; junction bases unmatched: 4. The CDR3 sequence: CASSSRQGYGYTF. The sequenced part of the CDR3 DNA is TGTGCCAGCAGCTCCCGACAGGGATATGGC.

Concerning this clone: One junction end disagrees with the germline gene, perhaps due to a read error. The CDR3 reads CASSEVSGTSSSYNGYTF. The sequenced part of the CDR3 DNA is TGTGCCAGCAGTGAAGTATCAGGGACTTCGTCCTCCTACAATGGG. The chain combines TRBV2 with TRBJ1-2; D possibly corresponds to TRBD1 (5 bases). The sequence runs out 3 residues before the end of the CDR3; the remainder is reconstructed from the germline J gene. The germline V gene encodes CDR1 SNHLY and CDR2 FYNNEI. The CDR3 sequence is 18 residues long.

In the case of this clone: The read is 3 residues too short to cover the CDR3 end, so that end is filled in from the germline J gene. V and J are TRBV5-1 and TRBJ1-1; TRBD1 is a possible D gene (5 bases). The germline CDR1 and CDR2 sequences are SGHRS and YFSETQ. V lost 3 bases and J lost 1, with 10 bases in between. The CDR3 has 14 amino acids. This CDR3 reads CASSSGEPNTEAFF. The sequenced part of the CDR3 DNA is TGCGCCAGCAGCTCGGGGGAACCGAACACTGAA.

Remarks on this clone: The sequenced fragment ends 3 residues before the CDR3 boundary, so the rest is inferred from the germline J gene. This chain connects TRBV19 to TRBJ2-1, with TRBD2 matching over 8 bases. CDR1 is LNHDA and CDR2 is SQIVND in the germline V gene (reference sequence). This CDR3 comprises 16 residues. With V trimmed by 4 bases and J by 6 bases, 11 bases remained unmatched. The sequenced CDR3 bases are TGTGCCAGTAGTAGGTGGCGGGAGGTCACGGGCAATGAG. Its protein is CASSRWREVTGNE. The CDR3 in its entirety is CASSRWREVTGNEQFF.

Comments on this clone: The read ends 3 residues before the CDR3 terminus; that terminus is restored from the germline J gene. This rearrangement joins TRBV29-1 to TRBJ1-1, with D perhaps TRBD1 (5 bases). V was clipped by 3 bases and J by 3 bases, with 11 bases between them. This CDR3 is 13 amino acids long. The germline CDR1 and CDR2 sequences are SQVTM and ANQGSEA. The CDR3 here is CSVEGQGHTEAFF. CDR3 DNA, as far as it was read: TGCAGCGTTGAGGGGCAGGGCCACACTGAA.

The sequenced CDR3 bases are TGTGCCAGCAGTTACTCGCGGGGGGCCCCCCATAACTATGGC. Its protein is CASSYSRGAPHNYG. The CDR3 as a whole reads CASSYSRGAPHNYGYTF. The chain uses TRBV6-7 and TRBJ1-2; possible D gene TRBD1, 6 bases. The read ends 3 residues early relative to the CDR3; the germline J gene fills the gap. TRBV6-7 is labeled an ORF, and its function is uncertain. V shed 0 bases and J shed 1 base, with 15 bases lying between them. This CDR3 spans 17 amino acids.

Details on this clone: Read data end 3 residues before the CDR3 end; the end is taken from the germline J gene. The chain couples TRBV29-1 to TRBJ2-1, with 11 positions matching TRBD2. V dropped 6 bases and J dropped 8; count of bases not matched to a gene: 9. CDR3 length: 14 amino acids. CDR1 and CDR2 (germline): SQVTM, ANQGSEA. CDR3 DNA, as far as it was read: TGCAGCGTCGAACTAGCGGGGGAGGGGCATGAG. It encodes CSVELAGEGHE. The entire CDR3 reads CSVELAGEGHEQFF.